This T cell receptor beta chain was identified in a study of Graves' ophthalmopathy and Graves' hyperthyroidism. Study results and limitations: Blood samples also showed most expanded thyroid clonotypes exceeding 0.001 frequency. Ophthalmopathy progression was predicted by the model at just over 70% sensitivity and about 74% specificity. A model of 13 signatures distinguished ophthalmopathy from stable hyperthyroidism at around 90% sensitivity and about 80% specificity.

Amplification targeted the TCR beta CDR3 regions, with RNA transcripts as the source material. HTBI primers were used in a first-round RT-PCR, which preceded a second-round multiplex PCR. TCRdb recomputed calls from the multiplex PCR reads with MiXCR, one row per CDR3 protein. The table has 900,000 to 1,200,000 distinct CDR3 sequences, about two fifths seen once. Participants with hyperthyroidism, aged 18 to 65, were newly diagnosed with under 2 months' duration. This clonotype showed up many times. What it binds is not known. Per the germline V gene, CDR1 is SGHTA and CDR2 is FQGNSA. Trimming removed 5 bases at V and 7 bases at J, with 12 bases between. There are 14 residues in the CDR3.

V usage is TRBV7-2 and J usage is TRBJ1-6; the D gene is possibly TRBD1 (5 bases). This clonotype was sampled from an adult man with Graves' hyperthyroidism. Sequenced input: peripheral blood or thyroid tissue (not recorded which). CDR3: CASSLGTDNSPLHF. CDR3 bases: TGTGCCAGCAGCCTCGGGACGGACAATTCACCCCTCCACTTT. The complete variable domain, with remaining parts taken from reference TRBV7-2 and TRBJ1-6, reads GAGVSQSPSNKVTEKGKDVELRCDPISGHTALYWYRQSLGQGLEFLIYFQGNSAPDKSGLPSDRFSAERTGGSVSTLTIQRTQQEDSAVYLCASSLGTDNSPLHFGNGTRLTVT.